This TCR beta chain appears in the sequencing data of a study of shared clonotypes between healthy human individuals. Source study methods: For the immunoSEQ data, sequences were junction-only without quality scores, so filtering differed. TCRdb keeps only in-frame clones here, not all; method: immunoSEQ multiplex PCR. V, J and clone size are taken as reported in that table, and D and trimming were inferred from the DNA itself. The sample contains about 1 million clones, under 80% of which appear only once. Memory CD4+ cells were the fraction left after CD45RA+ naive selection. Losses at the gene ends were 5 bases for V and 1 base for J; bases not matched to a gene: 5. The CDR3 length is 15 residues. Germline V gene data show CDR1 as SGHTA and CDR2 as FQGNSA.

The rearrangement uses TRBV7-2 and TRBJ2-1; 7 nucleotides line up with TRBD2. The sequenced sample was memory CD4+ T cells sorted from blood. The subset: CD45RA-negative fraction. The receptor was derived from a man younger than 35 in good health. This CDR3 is CASSEAGSSYNEQFF. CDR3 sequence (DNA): TGTGCCAGCAGCGAAGCGGGGAGTTCCTACAATGAGCAGTTCTTC.